This TCR beta chain was identified in a study of T cells in localized non-small cell lung cancer. Generated by immunoSEQ multiplex PCR, the TCRdb table keeps only in-frame clones and is missing some. The sample carries 25,000 to 35,000 clones, roughly 88% recorded once. The CDR3 runs 14 residues. Trimming cost V 0 bases and J 1 base, with 7 bases left between them. Looked up from germline, CDR1 is SGHRS and CDR2 is YFSETQ. Whole-study results and caveats: For the top 100 tumor clones, a median approximately 50 also appeared in adjacent lung. Because sequencing included only one region (of the tumor), heterogeneity remains possible. Longer survival (overall) was linked to higher T cell density in blood. Compared with tumor, uninvolved adjacent lung displayed greater T cell clonality, ranking highest overall.

In this sample, this clone turned up once. Its target is unknown. The sequencing here drew on peripheral blood, taken before any cancer treatment. The clonotype was recovered from a woman aged 35 to 70 with stage I lung adenocarcinoma. The chain uses TRBV5-1 and TRBJ1-1; D is possibly TRBD1 (5 bases). The CDR3 region has the DNA TGCGCCAGCAGCTTGGGGACACAGAACACTGAAGCTTTCTTT. This encodes CASSLGTQNTEAFF.